Listed below are T cell receptor beta chains from one sample, sequenced in a study of blood T cell repertoires in COVID-19. Sequenced by immunoSEQ multiplex PCR; TCRdb stores in-frame clones only, minus some. The top ten hold more than 6% of the sample, which has a few hundred thousand clones, around 85% seen once. Sequencing was carried out using peripheral blood. The receptor set was obtained from a human donor in a cohort sampled during active COVID-19. Each CDR3 is given with its conserved first and last residue. D genes are given only for firm matches. Only part of the rows carry a size: once, few, many, or a class if the clone is expanded.

v_call,clone_size,d_call,j_call,cdr3_nt,cdr3_aa
TRBV15,once,-,TRBJ1-5,TGTGCCACCAGCAGGGGGGGTAGCAATCAGCCCCAGCATTTT,CATSRGGSNQPQHF
TRBV28,-,TRBD2,TRBJ2-3,TGTGCCAGCAGTCTCGCTAGCGGGATTACCGATACGCAGTATTTT,CASSLASGITDTQYF
TRBV24-1,-,-,TRBJ2-7,TGTGCCACCAGTGATTCCCAGAATACCCGCTACGAGCAGTACTTC,CATSDSQNTRYEQYF
TRBV6-5,-,-,TRBJ1-4,TGTGCCAGCAGTTACGGAGACAGCTTTAATGAAAAACTGTTTTTT,CASSYGDSFNEKLFF
TRBV15,-,TRBD1,TRBJ1-1,TGTGCCACGGTAGAGACCGGGACAGGGGACACTGAAGCTTTCTTT,CATVETGTGDTEAFF
TRBV15,-,TRBD1,TRBJ1-4,TGTGCCACCAGCAGAACCCCGGGACAGGGTGAAAAACTGTTTTTT,CATSRTPGQGEKLFF
TRBV14,-,-,TRBJ1-2,TGTGCCAGCAGCCAAGACTGGAGCTATGGCTACACCTTC,CASSQDWSYGYTF
TRBV7-7,-,-,TRBJ1-5,TGTGCCAGCAGCCCCGGTGGTGGGGCAGGGTATTGCAATCAGCCCCAGCATTTT,CASSPGGGAGYCNQPQHF
TRBV10-3,-,TRBD1,TRBJ1-1,TGTGCCACTTCTTCCGGGACAGGGAGAGGTGAAGCTTTCTTT,CATSSGTGRGEAFF
TRBV3-1/TRBV3-2,-,-,TRBJ1-4,TGTGCCAGCAGCCAAAGAAGGACAGAACTGTTTTTT,CASSQRRTELFF
TRBV7-8,-,-,TRBJ1-5,TGTGCCAGCAGCCCCAGGGGCTATAGCAATCAGCCCCAGCATTTT,CASSPRGYSNQPQHF
TRBV7-3,few,-,TRBJ1-1,TGTGCCAGCAGCTTAATGGGGGGGACTGAAGCTTTCTTT,CASSLMGGTEAFF
TRBV5-5,-,-,TRBJ1-1,TGTGCCAGCAGCTATCCTGCACCCAGGAACACTGAAGCTTTCTTT,CASSYPAPRNTEAFF
TRBV4-1,-,TRBD2,TRBJ2-1,TGCGCCAGCAGCCAACTGGGACTAGCGGGGCCAAATGAGCAGTTCTTC,CASSQLGLAGPNEQFF
TRBV24-1,-,-,TRBJ2-7,TGTGCCACCAGTGACCCTACAGGGCCCGCCGAGCAGTACTTC,CATSDPTGPAEQYF
TRBV27,-,TRBD1,TRBJ1-2,TGTGCCAGCAGCCTAACAGGGGCCAACTATGGCTACACCTTC,CASSLTGANYGYTF
TRBV19,-,-,TRBJ1-1,TGTGCCAGTACCCTCCGGGCGACAGGTGTGACCACTGAAGCTTTCTTT,CASTLRATGVTTEAFF
TRBV9,-,-,TRBJ1-1,TGTGCCAGCAGCGTGGGCAGTATGAACACTGAAGCTTTCTTT,CASSVGSMNTEAFF
TRBV4-2,-,TRBD2,TRBJ2-3,TGTGCCAGCAGCTCGGATGGGGCTAGCGGGGGTGGAGATACGCAGTATTTT,CASSSDGASGGGDTQYF
TRBV7-6,-,TRBD1,TRBJ1-1,TGTGCCAGCAGCTTAGGGACAGGGGGTATAAGGGACACTGAAGCTTTCTTT,CASSLGTGGIRDTEAFF
TRBV7-9,-,TRBD1,TRBJ2-7,TGTGCCAGCACCCTCGTTCAGGGGGTGACCTACGAGCAGTACTTC,CASTLVQGVTYEQYF
TRBV5-5,-,TRBD2,TRBJ2-2,TGTGCCAGCAGCTTGGGCGGGGGTTACACCGGGGAGCTGTTTTTT,CASSLGGGYTGELFF
TRBV3-1/TRBV3-2,-,-,TRBJ2-7,TGTGCCAGCAGCCAAGGGACAATGGGCGAGCAGTACTTC,CASSQGTMGEQYF
TRBV5-6,-,-,TRBJ2-7,TGTGCCAGCAGCTTGGGGACAGCTCAGTACTTC,CASSLGTAQYF
TRBV30,-,TRBD2,TRBJ2-1,TGTGCCTGGACAGGACTAGCGGGGGGAAATGAGCAGTTCTTC,CAWTGLAGGNEQFF
TRBV18,-,-,TRBJ1-2,TGTGCCAGCTCACCCACCCCAGGGTTTAACTATGGCTACACCTTC,CASSPTPGFNYGYTF
TRBV7-3,-,-,TRBJ1-1,TGTGCCAGCAGCTTATTCGGGAACACTGAAGCTTTCTTT,CASSLFGNTEAFF